Below are 29 T cell receptor beta chains sequenced from a single sample in a study of blood T cell repertoires in COVID-19. Clones were read by immunoSEQ multiplex PCR, and TCRdb kept only the in-frame ones, dropping some. The sample yields around 140,000 clones, 75% to 90% seen once. Sequencing was done on a sample of peripheral blood. Every receptor here comes from a man in his 60s with COVID-19, enrolled during active disease.

This clone has just one count. J is TRBJ2-1 and V is TRBV5-1; D possibly corresponds to TRBD1 (6 bases). The germline CDR1 and CDR2 sequences are SGHRS and YFSETQ. The CDR3 has 15 residues. The V end was cut by 1 base, the J end by 7 bases, with 15 bases between. The CDR3 nucleotides read TGCGCCAGCAGCTTGTATACAGGGTCTGGGAATGAGCAGTTCTTC. Residues: CASSLYTGSGNEQFF.

The chain uses TRBV15 and TRBJ2-7; possibly TRBD2 for D (6 bases). The germline V gene encodes CDR1 LNHNV and CDR2 YYDKDF (reference sequence). There are 14 residues in the CDR3. V was pared by 1 base and J by 7 bases, with 14 bases between. CDR3: CATSRVGSRGEQYF. CDR3 nucleotide sequence: TGTGCCACCAGCAGAGTGGGCAGCCGGGGGGAGCAGTACTTC.

Regarding this clone: The sample contains more than one DNA sequence encoding this CDR3. In nucleotides, the CDR3 is TGCGCCAGCAGTCAGAACACCGGGGAGCTGTTTTTT. It specifies CASSQNTGELFF. The chain couples TRBV5-1 to TRBJ2-2; D is unresolved. The CDR3 runs 12 residues. V was clipped by 5 bases and J by 1 base, with 3 bases between them. Per germline, CDR1 SGHRS and CDR2 YFSETQ.

The chain has TRBV3-1 (or the pseudogene TRBV3-2) and TRBJ2-2; D unclear. CDR1 LGHDT and CDR2 YNNKEL come from the germline V gene (reference sequence). Trimming stripped 5 bases from V and 0 bases from J, with 13 bases between. The CDR3 is made up of 16 amino acids. The DNA for the CDR3 is TGTGCCAGCAGCTCCGGAACAGTTACGAACACCGGGGAGCTGTTTTTT. Protein product: CASSSGTVTNTGELFF.

This clone was recorded once. V usage is TRBV28 and J usage is TRBJ1-4, with 8 bases fitting TRBD1. From germline, CDR1 is MDHEN and CDR2 SYDVKM. With V trimmed by 1 base and J by 3 bases, 7 bases remained unmatched. The CDR3 contains 17 residues. Here the CDR3 DNA reads TGTGCCAGCAGTTTATACCCAGGGGGCCAGGCTAATGAAAAACTGTTTTTT. Amino acid sequence: CASSLYPGGQANEKLFF. Combining the CDR3 with reference TRBV28 and TRBJ1-4 gives the whole variable domain DVKVTQSSRYLVKRTGEKVFLECVQDMDHENMFWYRQDPGLGLRLIYFSYDVKMKEKGDIPEGYSVSREKKERFSLILESASTNQTSMYLCASSLYPGGQANEKLFFGSGTQLSVL.

This clone was detected once. The chain uses TRBV2 and TRBJ2-7; D is perhaps TRBD2 (5 bases). Germline loops: CDR1 SNHLY, CDR2 FYNNEI. Trimming took off 3 bases at V and 6 bases at J, with 12 bases between the two ends. CDR3 length: 13 residues. The CDR3 DNA sequence: TGTGCCAGCAGTGAGACGGGGTCGGGCGAGCAGTACTTC. Translated: CASSETGSGEQYF.

The chain links TRBV10-1 to TRBJ2-7; D possibly corresponds to TRBD1 (6 bases). The CDR3 contains 15 residues. Trimming removed 7 bases at V and 3 bases at J, with 19 bases between. CDR1 WNHNN and CDR2 SYGVQD come from the germline V gene (reference sequence). This CDR3 is CASTIQGHFSYEQYF. As DNA, the CDR3 is TGCGCCAGCACCATCCAGGGACACTTCAGCTACGAGCAGTACTTC.

In nucleotides, the CDR3 is TGTGCCAGCAGGCAGGGGAAGGCAAACACCATATATTTT. Translated: CASRQGKANTIYF. This chain links TRBV7-8 with TRBJ1-3; the D gene is possibly TRBD1 (6 bases). V dropped 6 bases and J dropped 6 bases, with 12 bases sitting between them. Germline CDR1 reads SGHVS; CDR2 reads FQNEAQ. The CDR3 covers 13 residues. Full variable domain (rest looked up from reference TRBV7-8 and TRBJ1-3): GAGVSQSPRYKVAKRGQDVALRCDPISGHVSLFWYQQALGQGPEFLTYFQNEAQLDKSGLPSDRFFAERPEGSVSTLKIQRTQQEDSAVYLCASRQGKANTIYFGEGSWLTVV.

The table lists this clone with a few counts. This sequence joins TRBV6-5 and TRBJ2-5, with D perhaps matching TRBD2 (5 bases). This CDR3 spans 13 amino acids. Between the trimmed V and J ends, which lost 6 bases and 0 bases, there was a span of 8 bases. In germline, CDR1 is MNHEY, CDR2 SVGAGI. As DNA, the CDR3 is TGTGCCAGCAGCCCGGACTACCAAGAGACCCAGTACTTC. This encodes CASSPDYQETQYF.

The chain links TRBV5-4 to TRBJ1-1; D remains ambiguous. This CDR3 has 12 amino acids. Trimming pared 2 bases from V and 5 bases from J, leaving 7 bases between. Germline CDR1 reads SGHNT; CDR2 reads YYREEE (reference sequence). The chain's CDR3 is CASSLRGTEAFF. CDR3 coding DNA: TGTGCCAGCAGCTTAAGAGGGACTGAAGCTTTCTTT. The full variable domain, in which reference TRBV5-4 and TRBJ1-1 provide the parts outside the CDR3, is ETGVTQSPTHLIKTRGQQVTLRCSSQSGHNTVSWYQQALGQGPQFIFQYYREEENGRGNFPPRFSGLQFPNYSSELNVNALELDDSALYLCASSLRGTEAFFGQGTRLTVV.

As regards this clone: Other nucleotide sequences from this sample produce the same CDR3. The rearrangement links TRBV6-5 to TRBJ1-2; 9 bases fit TRBD1. The CDR3 loop spans 15 amino acids. Germline loops: CDR1 MNHEY, CDR2 SVGAGI. V shed 2 bases and J 2 bases; nucleotides not matched to a gene: 3. CDR3 sequence: CASSYGTGTNYGYTF. CDR3 DNA sequence: TGTGCCAGCAGTTACGGGACAGGGACGAACTATGGCTACACCTTC.

This rearrangement joins TRBV15 to TRBJ1-2; the D is unclear. The CDR3 totals 14 residues. Per the germline V gene, CDR1 is LNHNV and CDR2 is YYDKDF (reference sequence). The V gene lost 1 base and the J gene lost 6 bases, with 12 bases spanning the gap. This chain's CDR3 is CATSRAPQIDGYTF. The CDR3 DNA follows: TGTGCCACCAGCAGAGCCCCCCAAATTGATGGCTACACCTTC.

V and J are TRBV9 and TRBJ2-1, with TRBD2 identical over 11 bases. This CDR3 has 15 residues. J gave up 5 bases and V 0 bases, and 1 base lay outside the gene matches. CDR1 SGDLS and CDR2 YYNGEE come from the germline V gene. The CDR3 coding sequence is TGTGCCAGCAGCGTAGGGGGACTAGCGGACAATGAGCAGTTCTTC. As protein: CASSVGGLADNEQFF.

The V and J genes are TRBV19 and TRBJ1-2; no firm D call. The CDR3 runs to 13 residues. Germline V gene lookup returns CDR1 LNHDA and CDR2 SQIVND (reference sequence). The ends were cut back, 0 bases at V and 8 bases at J, with 10 bases in the middle. DNA of the CDR3: TGTGCCAGTAGTATAGATCGTGGCCAAGGCTACACCTTC. Protein product: CASSIDRGQGYTF.

The chain uses TRBV9 and TRBJ1-6; 7 nucleotides align to TRBD1. This CDR3 has 14 amino acids. From germline, CDR1 is SGDLS and CDR2 YYNGEE. J gave up 7 bases and V 2 bases, and 3 bases lay outside the gene matches. As DNA, the CDR3 is TGTGCCAGCAGCGTTCCAGGGGGAAATTCACCCCTCCACTTT. It codes for CASSVPGGNSPLHF.

V usage is TRBV30 and J usage is TRBJ1-1, with 10 bases that match TRBD1. This CDR3 is built from 17 residues. After removal of 0 bases from V and 5 bases from J, the junction contained 12 bases not matched to a gene. Per the germline V gene, CDR1 is GTSNPN and CDR2 is SVGIG (reference sequence). This CDR3 is CAWSVRSGTGVRTEAFF. In nucleotides, the CDR3 is TGTGCCTGGAGTGTAAGGTCCGGGACAGGGGTACGGACTGAAGCTTTCTTT.

The rearrangement links TRBV9 to TRBJ1-2, with no clear D. In germline, CDR1 is SGDLS, CDR2 YYNGEE. The V end was cut by 0 bases, the J end by 6 bases, with 15 bases between. The CDR3 consists of 15 residues. The CDR3: CASSVVHSSVDGYTF. CDR3 DNA: TGTGCCAGCAGCGTAGTGCATAGCTCTGTCGATGGCTACACCTTC.

This clone was counted only a few times. The chain employs TRBV6-5 and TRBJ2-3; 12 bases map to TRBD1. Germline V gene data show CDR1 as MNHEY and CDR2 as SVGAGI. The junction had 10 bases not matched to a gene; V was cut back by 6 bases and J by 6 bases. This CDR3 comprises 16 residues. CDR3 nucleotide sequence: TGTGCCAGCAGCTACCAGGGACAGGGGGCTTTGGATACGCAGTATTTT. It specifies CASSYQGQGALDTQYF.

This chain's CDR3 is CASSIKQGRGTEAFF. The CDR3 coding sequence is TGTGCCAGTAGTATAAAACAGGGAAGAGGGACTGAAGCTTTCTTT. The rearrangement links TRBV19 to TRBJ1-1, with TRBD1 as a possible D gene (6 bases). Between the trimmed V and J ends, which lost 2 bases and 5 bases, there was a span of 15 bases. The germline V gene encodes CDR1 LNHDA and CDR2 SQIVND (reference sequence). The CDR3 runs to 15 residues.

J is TRBJ1-2 and V is TRBV15; D possibly corresponds to TRBD1 (6 bases). The CDR3 covers 13 residues. Germline V gene data show CDR1 as LNHNV and CDR2 as YYDKDF (reference sequence). V dropped 7 bases and J dropped 6 bases, with 15 bases sitting between them. The CDR3 protein is CATKDWDIDGYTF. The CDR3 region has the DNA TGTGCCACCAAAGACTGGGACATTGATGGCTACACCTTC.

CDR3 amino acids: CASSSWQGVMNTEAFF. CDR3 nucleotide sequence: TGTGCCAGCAGTTCATGGCAGGGGGTTATGAACACTGAAGCTTTCTTT. The rearrangement links TRBV27 to TRBJ1-1, with 7 bases fitting TRBD1. CDR3 length: 16 residues. With 4 bases clipped from V and 0 bases from J, the junction kept 8 bases outside the gene matches. Germline CDR1 MNHEY, CDR2 SMNVEV (reference sequence).

The chain joins TRBV19 to TRBJ1-4, with 10 bases lining up with TRBD1. The CDR3 loop spans 15 amino acids. The trim removed 5 bases at V and 6 bases at J, leaving 6 bases unmatched. Germline values: CDR1 LNHDA, CDR2 SQIVND (reference sequence). The DNA for the CDR3 is TGTGCCAGTAGTCCCCGACAGGGGGCCGATGAAAAACTGTTTTTT. This gives the protein CASSPRQGADEKLFF. Filled out from reference TRBV19 and TRBJ1-4, the complete variable domain reads DGGITQSPKYLFRKEGQNVTLSCEQNLNHDAMYWYRQDPGQGLRLIYYSQIVNDFQKGDIAEGYSVSREKKESFPLTVTSAQKNPTAFYLCASSPRQGADEKLFFGSGTQLSVL.

This rearrangement joins TRBV5-1 to TRBJ1-2; 7 nucleotides agree with TRBD1. This CDR3 is built from 13 residues. The ends lost 4 bases at V and 3 bases at J; junction bases unmatched: 3. Germline values: CDR1 SGHRS, CDR2 YFSETQ. The CDR3 DNA is TGCGCCAGCAGCATAGGGGGCGACTATGGCTACACCTTC. Its translation is CASSIGGDYGYTF.

The chain uses TRBV5-1 and TRBJ1-2, with D possibly being TRBD1 (5 bases). This CDR3 spans 14 amino acids. CDR1 is SGHRS, CDR2 YFSETQ, per germline. V gave up 0 bases and J gave up 0 bases, with 6 bases separating them. The CDR3 sequence: CASSLVTANYGYTF. The CDR3 nucleotides are TGCGCCAGCAGCTTGGTGACAGCTAACTATGGCTACACCTTC.

The chain links TRBV30 to TRBJ1-2, with 10 bases aligning to TRBD1. With 0 bases clipped from V and 5 bases from J, the junction kept 12 bases outside the gene matches. The CDR3 is 17 amino acids. The germline CDR1 and CDR2 sequences are GTSNPN and SVGIG (reference sequence). CDR3 bases: TGTGCCTGGAGTGTATATTCCGACAGGGGGCGCCGATATGGCTACACCTTC. Translating gives CAWSVYSDRGRRYGYTF.

The table lists this clone with a few counts. The gene calls are TRBV5-6 and TRBJ2-7; TRBD2 aligns across 7 bases. The length of the CDR3 is 13 residues. Germline-derived CDR1 and CDR2 are SGHDT and YYEEEE. Trimming cost V 0 bases and J 11 bases; bases outside gene matches: 8. The CDR3 DNA reads as TGTGCCAGCAGCTTGGAGCGGGGCGGGAAGGAGTACTTC. Translated, it gives CASSLERGGKEYF. The variable domain in full, with the rest retrieved from reference TRBV5-6 and TRBJ2-7, is DAGVTQSPTHLIKTRGQQVTLRCSPKSGHDTVSWYQQALGQGPQFIFQYYEEEERQRGNFPDRFSGHQFPNYSSELNVNALLLGDSALYLCASSLERGGKEYFGPGTRLTVT.

This chain links TRBV20-1 with TRBJ1-4, with D uncertain. The V gene lost 1 base and the J gene lost 7 bases, with 4 bases spanning the gap. The CDR3 has 11 amino acids. CDR1 is DFQATT and CDR2 is SNEGSKA in the germline V gene (reference sequence). The CDR3 loop reads CSARAGEKLFF. The CDR3 nucleotides are TGCAGTGCTAGAGCAGGTGAAAAACTGTTTTTT.

The chain has TRBV9 and TRBJ2-1, with 8 bases identical to TRBD2. V trimming: 0 bases; J trimming: 4 bases; junction bases outside the gene matches: 9. The CDR3 sequence is 17 residues long. In germline, CDR1 is SGDLS, CDR2 YYNGEE. CDR3 nucleotide sequence: TGTGCCAGCAGCGTAGAGCTTCGGGGGGGCTTGTACAATGAGCAGTTCTTC. As protein: CASSVELRGGLYNEQFF. Looking up the rest from reference TRBV9 and TRBJ2-1 gives the full variable domain: DSGVTQTPKHLITATGQRVTLRCSPRSGDLSVYWYQQSLDQGLQFLIQYYNGEERAKGNILERFSAQQFPDLHSELNLSSLELGDSALYFCASSVELRGGLYNEQFFGPGTRLTVL.

Only one count was recorded for this clone. The gene calls are TRBV28 and TRBJ1-5, with 8 bases aligning to TRBD1. V was clipped by 4 bases and J by 0 bases; unmatched bases: 5. The CDR3 totals 16 residues. Germline V gene lookup returns CDR1 MDHEN and CDR2 SYDVKM. The CDR3 here is CASSSRQGNSNQPQHF. The CDR3 DNA is TGTGCCAGCAGTTCCCGACAGGGGAATAGCAATCAGCCCCAGCATTTT.